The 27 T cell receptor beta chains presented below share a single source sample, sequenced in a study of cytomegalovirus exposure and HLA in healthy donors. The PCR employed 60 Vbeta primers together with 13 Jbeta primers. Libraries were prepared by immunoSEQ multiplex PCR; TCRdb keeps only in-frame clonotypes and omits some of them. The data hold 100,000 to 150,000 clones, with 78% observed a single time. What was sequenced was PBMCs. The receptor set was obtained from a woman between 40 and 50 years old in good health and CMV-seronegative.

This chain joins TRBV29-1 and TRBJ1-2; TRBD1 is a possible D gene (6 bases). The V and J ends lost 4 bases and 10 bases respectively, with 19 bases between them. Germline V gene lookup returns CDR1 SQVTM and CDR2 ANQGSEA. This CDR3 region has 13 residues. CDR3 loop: CSVAVGRGNDYTF. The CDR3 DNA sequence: TGCAGCGTTGCAGTGGGCAGGGGAAATGACTACACCTTC.

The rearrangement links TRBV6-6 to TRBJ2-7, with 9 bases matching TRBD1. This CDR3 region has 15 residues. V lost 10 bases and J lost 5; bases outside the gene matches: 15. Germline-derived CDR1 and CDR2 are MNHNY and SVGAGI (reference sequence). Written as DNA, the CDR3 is TGTGCCACCCAGACCGCCGGGACAGGGCATCACGAGCAGTACTTC. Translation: CATQTAGTGHHEQYF.

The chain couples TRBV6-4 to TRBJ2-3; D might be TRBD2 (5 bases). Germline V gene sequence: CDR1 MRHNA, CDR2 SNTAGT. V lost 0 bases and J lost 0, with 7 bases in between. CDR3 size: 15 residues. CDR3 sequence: CASSDSGGSTDTQYF. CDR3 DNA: TGTGCCAGCAGTGACTCTGGAGGAAGCACAGATACGCAGTATTTT.

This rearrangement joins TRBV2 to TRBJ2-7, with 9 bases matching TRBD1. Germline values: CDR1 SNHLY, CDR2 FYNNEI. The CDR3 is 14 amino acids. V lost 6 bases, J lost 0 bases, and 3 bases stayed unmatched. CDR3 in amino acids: CASRPGQGSYEQYF. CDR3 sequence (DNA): TGTGCCAGCAGGCCGGGACAGGGCTCCTACGAGCAGTACTTC.

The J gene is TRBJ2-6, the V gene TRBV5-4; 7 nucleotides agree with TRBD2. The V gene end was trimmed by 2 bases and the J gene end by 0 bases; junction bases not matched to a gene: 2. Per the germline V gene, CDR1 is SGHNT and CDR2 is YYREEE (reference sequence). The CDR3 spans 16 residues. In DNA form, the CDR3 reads TGTGCCAGCAGCTTCGGGGGGTACTCTGGGGCCAACGTCCTGACTTTC. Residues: CASSFGGYSGANVLTF.

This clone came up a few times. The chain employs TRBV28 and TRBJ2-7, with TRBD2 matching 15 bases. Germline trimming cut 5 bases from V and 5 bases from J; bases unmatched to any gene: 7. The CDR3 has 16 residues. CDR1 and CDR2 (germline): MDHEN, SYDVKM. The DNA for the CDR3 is TGTGCCAGCAGTCAGACGGGACTAGCGGGGGGCCACGAGCAGTACTTC. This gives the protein CASSQTGLAGGHEQYF.

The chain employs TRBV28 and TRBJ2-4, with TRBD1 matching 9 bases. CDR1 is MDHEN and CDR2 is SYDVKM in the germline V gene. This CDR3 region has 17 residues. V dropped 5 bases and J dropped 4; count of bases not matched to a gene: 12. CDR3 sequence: CASSRRGLGQGKNIQYF. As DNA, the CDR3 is TGTGCCAGCAGTCGGCGGGGCCTGGGACAGGGTAAAAACATTCAGTACTTC.

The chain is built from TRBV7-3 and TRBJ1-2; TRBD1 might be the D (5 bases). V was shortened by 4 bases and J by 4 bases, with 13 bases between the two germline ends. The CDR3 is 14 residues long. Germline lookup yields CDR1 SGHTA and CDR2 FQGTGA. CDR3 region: CASSSLQETYGYTF. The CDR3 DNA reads TGTGCCAGCAGCTCTTTACAGGAAACCTATGGCTACACCTTC.

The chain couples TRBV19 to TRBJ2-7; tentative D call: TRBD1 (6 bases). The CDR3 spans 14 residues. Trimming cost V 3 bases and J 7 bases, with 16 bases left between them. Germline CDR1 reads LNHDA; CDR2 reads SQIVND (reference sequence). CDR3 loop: CASSITRGVGEQYF. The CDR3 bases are TGTGCCAGTAGTATTACCAGGGGAGTGGGTGAGCAGTACTTC.

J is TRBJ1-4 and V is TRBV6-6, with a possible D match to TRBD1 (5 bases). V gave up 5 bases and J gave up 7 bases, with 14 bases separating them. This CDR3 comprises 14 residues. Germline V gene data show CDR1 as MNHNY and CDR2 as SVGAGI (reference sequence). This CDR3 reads CASSRGQGSEKLFF. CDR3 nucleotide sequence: TGTGCCAGCAGTAGGGGCCAGGGTTCTGAAAAACTGTTTTTT.

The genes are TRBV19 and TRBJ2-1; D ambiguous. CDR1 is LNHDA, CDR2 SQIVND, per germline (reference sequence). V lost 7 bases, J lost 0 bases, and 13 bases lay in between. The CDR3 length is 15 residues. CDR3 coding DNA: TGTGCCAGTAAGCCTGACCGGAGCTCCTACAATGAGCAGTTCTTC. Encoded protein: CASKPDRSSYNEQFF.

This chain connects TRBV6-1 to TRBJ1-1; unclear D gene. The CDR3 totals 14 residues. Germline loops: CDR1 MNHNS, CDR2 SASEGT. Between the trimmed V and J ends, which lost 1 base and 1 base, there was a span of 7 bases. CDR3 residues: CASSEVRSNTEAFF. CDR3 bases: TGTGCCAGCAGTGAAGTCAGGTCGAACACTGAAGCTTTCTTT.

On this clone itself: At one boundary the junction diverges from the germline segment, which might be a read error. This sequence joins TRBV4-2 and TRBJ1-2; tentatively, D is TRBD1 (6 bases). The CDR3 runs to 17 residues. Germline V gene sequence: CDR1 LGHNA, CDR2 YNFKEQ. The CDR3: CASRAYSGGASGYSYTF. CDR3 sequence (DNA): TGTGCCAGCAGAGCCTATTCCGGGGGGGCGTCGGGCTATAGCTACACCTTC.

CDR3 amino acids: CASSIGGTGNSPLHF. The DNA for the CDR3 is TGTGCCAGTAGTATAGGGGGCACTGGGAATTCACCCCTCCACTTT. This chain links TRBV19 with TRBJ1-6, with D perhaps TRBD1 (5 bases). CDR1 is LNHDA and CDR2 is SQIVND in the germline V gene (reference sequence). The CDR3 runs to 15 residues. Trimming shortened V by 1 base and J by 7 bases, and 11 bases separated the two germline ends.

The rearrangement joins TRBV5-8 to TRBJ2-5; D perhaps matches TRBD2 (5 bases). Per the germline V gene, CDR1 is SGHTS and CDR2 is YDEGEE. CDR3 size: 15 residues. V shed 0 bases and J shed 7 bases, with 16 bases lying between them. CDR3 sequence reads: CASSLGPGIEGTQYF. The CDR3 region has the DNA TGTGCCAGCAGCTTGGGCCCTGGGATTGAGGGGACCCAGTACTTC.

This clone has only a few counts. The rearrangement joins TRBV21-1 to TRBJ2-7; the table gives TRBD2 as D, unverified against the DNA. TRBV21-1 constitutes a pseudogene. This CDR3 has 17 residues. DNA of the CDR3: TGTGCCAGCAGCGAAAGGCCCGGACTAGCGGGATCCTACGAGCAGTACTTC. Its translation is CASSERPGLAGSYEQYF.

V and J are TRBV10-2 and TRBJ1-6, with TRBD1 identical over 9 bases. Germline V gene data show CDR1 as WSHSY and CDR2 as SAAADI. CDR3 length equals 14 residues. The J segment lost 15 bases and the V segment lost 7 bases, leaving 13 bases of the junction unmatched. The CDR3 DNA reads TGCGCCAGCATCCCGACAGGGGGGACGGTCGACCTCCACTTT. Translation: CASIPTGGTVDLHF.

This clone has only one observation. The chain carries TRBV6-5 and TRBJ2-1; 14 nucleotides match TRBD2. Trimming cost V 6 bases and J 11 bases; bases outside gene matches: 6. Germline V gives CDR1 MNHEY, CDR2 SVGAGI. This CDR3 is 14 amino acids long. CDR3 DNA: TGTGCCAGCAGCTACGGGACTAGCGGGAGCCAGCAGTTCTTC. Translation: CASSYGTSGSQQFF.

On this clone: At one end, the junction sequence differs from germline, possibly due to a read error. In DNA, the CDR3 is TGTGCCAGCAGCTTAAGTGATGGGGCCAACGGCCTGACTTTC. This translates into CASSLSDGANGLTF. V is TRBV11-2 and J is TRBJ2-6, with D possibly being TRBD1 (5 bases). The germline CDR1 and CDR2 sequences are SGHAT and FQNNGV. This CDR3 is 14 amino acids long.

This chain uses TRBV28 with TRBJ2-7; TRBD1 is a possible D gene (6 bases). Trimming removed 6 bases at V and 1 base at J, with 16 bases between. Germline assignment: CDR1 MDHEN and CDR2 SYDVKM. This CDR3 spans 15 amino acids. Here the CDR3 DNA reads TGTGCCAGCAGCCTAGCCCGGGACACATCCTACGAGCAGTACTTC. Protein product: CASSLARDTSYEQYF.

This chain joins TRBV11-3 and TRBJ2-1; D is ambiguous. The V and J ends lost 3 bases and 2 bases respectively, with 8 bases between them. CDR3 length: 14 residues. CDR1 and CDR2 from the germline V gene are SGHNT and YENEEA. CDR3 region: CASSLYGAYNEQFF. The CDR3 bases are TGTGCCAGCAGCTTGTACGGTGCCTACAATGAGCAGTTCTTC.

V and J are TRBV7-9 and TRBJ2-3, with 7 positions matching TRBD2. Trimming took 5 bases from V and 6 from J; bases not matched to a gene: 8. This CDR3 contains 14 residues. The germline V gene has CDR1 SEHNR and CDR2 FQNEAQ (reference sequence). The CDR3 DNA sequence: TGTGCCAGCAGCAACCGACTAGCACCTGATACGCAGTATTTT. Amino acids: CASSNRLAPDTQYF.

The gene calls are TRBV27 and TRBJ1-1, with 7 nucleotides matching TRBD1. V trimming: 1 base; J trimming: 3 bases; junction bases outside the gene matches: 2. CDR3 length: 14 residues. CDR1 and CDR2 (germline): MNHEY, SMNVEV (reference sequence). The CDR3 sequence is CASSLFRGHTEAFF. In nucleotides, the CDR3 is TGTGCCAGCAGTTTATTTAGGGGGCACACTGAAGCTTTCTTT.

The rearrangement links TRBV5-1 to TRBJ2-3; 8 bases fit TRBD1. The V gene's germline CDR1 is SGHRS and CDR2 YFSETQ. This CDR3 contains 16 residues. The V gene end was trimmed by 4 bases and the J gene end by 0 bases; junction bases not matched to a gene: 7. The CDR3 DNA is TGCGCCAGCAGCCTCCCAGGGGGCGGTAGCACAGATACGCAGTATTTT. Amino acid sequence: CASSLPGGGSTDTQYF.

CDR3 in amino acids: CASSQFSAGANTGELFF. The CDR3 coding sequence is TGCGCCAGCAGCCAATTCTCAGCGGGGGCGAACACCGGGGAGCTGTTTTTT. The V gene is TRBV5-1, the J gene TRBJ2-2; 8 bases agree with TRBD2. The CDR3 is 17 residues long. Germline CDR1 and CDR2: SGHRS and YFSETQ. Trimming removed 4 bases from V and 0 bases from J; junction bases left unmatched: 8.

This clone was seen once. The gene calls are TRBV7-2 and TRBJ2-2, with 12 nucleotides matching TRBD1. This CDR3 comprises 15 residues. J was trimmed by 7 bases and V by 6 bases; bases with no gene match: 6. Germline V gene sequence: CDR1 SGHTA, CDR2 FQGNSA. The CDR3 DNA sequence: TGTGCCAGCAGAACGGGACAGGGGGCTGGCGGGGAGCTGTTTTTT. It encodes CASRTGQGAGGELFF.

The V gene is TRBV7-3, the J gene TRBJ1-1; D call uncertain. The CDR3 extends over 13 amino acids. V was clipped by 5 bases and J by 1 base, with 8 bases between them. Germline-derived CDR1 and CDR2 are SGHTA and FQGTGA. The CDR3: CASSTQRNTEAFF. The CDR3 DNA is TGTGCCAGCAGCACACAGAGGAACACTGAAGCTTTCTTT.